This TCR beta chain was identified during a study of control samples from healthy donors and cancer patients. TCRdb's copy holds only in-frame clones and misses some; the assay was immunoSEQ multiplex PCR. The top ten hold 3.5% to 4.5% of the sample, which has about 55,000 clones, nearly 90% seen once. In germline, CDR1 is SGHDT, CDR2 YYEEEE. The V and J ends lost 2 bases and 7 bases respectively, with 10 bases between them. This CDR3 is 13 amino acids long. The sample taken for sequencing was blood. The gene calls are TRBV5-6 and TRBJ2-1; D ambiguous. The receptor was isolated from a man aged 50-60 years in good health. CDR3 sequence (DNA): TGTGCCAGCAGCTTCGGTCCTCATAATGAGCAGTTCTTC. It encodes CASSFGPHNEQFF.